Presented here are 9 T cell receptor beta chains from one specimen sequenced in a study of blood T cell repertoires in COVID-19. Repertoires were generated with immunoSEQ multiplex PCR, while TCRdb's copy carries only in-frame clones and drops some. The sample lists 130,000 to 150,000 clones, roughly 90% occurring once. The material sequenced was peripheral blood. These receptors were collected from a human donor in a cohort sampled during active COVID-19.

This clone came up once. This chain connects TRBV11-2 to TRBJ2-5; 7 bases are a match to TRBD2. Germline loops: CDR1 SGHAT, CDR2 FQNNGV. The CDR3 consists of 15 residues. Losses at the gene ends were 5 bases for V and 0 bases for J; bases not matched to a gene: 6. Here the CDR3 DNA reads TGTGCCAGCAGCGGGGGGGGGACCTACCAAGAGACCCAGTACTTC. Its protein product is CASSGGGTYQETQYF.

The V and J genes are TRBV11-3 and TRBJ2-1; unclear D gene. Looked up from germline, CDR1 is SGHNT and CDR2 is YENEEA. This CDR3 is built from 14 residues. V was clipped by 4 bases and J by 8 bases, with 15 bases between them. Here the CDR3 reads CASSSYHSPDEQFF. The CDR3 DNA follows: TGTGCCAGCAGCTCGTACCACTCGCCCGATGAGCAGTTCTTC.

The chain has TRBV11-2 and TRBJ1-5, with 7 bases fitting TRBD1. Trimming removed 5 bases from V and 0 bases from J; junction bases left unmatched: 7. The CDR3 runs to 16 residues. Germline CDR1 reads SGHAT; CDR2 reads FQNNGV. CDR3 nucleotide sequence: TGTGCCAGCAGCCGTATGGGACAGCATAGCAATCAGCCCCAGCATTTT. Its protein is CASSRMGQHSNQPQHF.

The rearrangement joins TRBV4-1 to TRBJ2-7, with TRBD2 matching 13 bases. The CDR3 consists of 16 residues. Losses at the gene ends were 5 bases for V and 0 bases for J; bases not matched to a gene: 4. The germline CDR1 and CDR2 sequences are MGHRA and YSYEKL. The CDR3 DNA follows: TGCGCCAGCAGCTACAGACTAGCGGGAGGCTCCTACGAGCAGTACTTC. Translating it yields CASSYRLAGGSYEQYF.

The table lists this clone with a count of one. The genes are TRBV7-9 and TRBJ2-5, with D uncertain. V was trimmed by 3 bases and J by 10 bases, leaving 12 bases between them. From germline, CDR1 is SEHNR and CDR2 FQNEAQ (reference sequence). This CDR3 region has 12 residues. Here the CDR3 DNA reads TGTGCCAGCAGCTTTTCCGCTAGTGGCCAGTACTTC. It specifies CASSFSASGQYF.

This clone was observed a single time. The chain has TRBV6-2 or TRBV6-3 and TRBJ2-3; 13 nucleotides agree with TRBD2. Germline CDR1 and CDR2: MNHEY and SVGEGT. The CDR3 sequence is 19 residues long. The ends lost 2 bases at V and 0 bases at J; junction bases unmatched: 8. CDR3 sequence: CASSYRGLAGHSSTDTQYF. The DNA for the CDR3 is TGTGCCAGCAGTTACCGGGGACTAGCGGGACACTCTAGCACAGATACGCAGTATTTT.

This chain links TRBV5-1 with TRBJ2-3; D uncertain. Germline CDR1 reads SGHRS; CDR2 reads YFSETQ. Deletions cut 0 bases from V and 0 bases from J, with 8 bases between. The CDR3 has 15 residues. The CDR3 sequence: CASSLDNPSTDTQYF. The CDR3 DNA sequence: TGCGCCAGCAGCTTGGACAACCCTAGCACAGATACGCAGTATTTT.

In this sample, this clone turned up once. The J gene is TRBJ1-2, the V gene TRBV5-4; D is perhaps TRBD1 (6 bases). Germline V CDR1 and CDR2: SGHNT, YYREEE (reference sequence). The length of the CDR3 is 17 residues. With 4 bases removed from V and 7 bases from J, the gap between germline ends came to 26 bases. CDR3 DNA sequence: TGTGCCAGCAGCCCACAGCCAGGGCCCAGGGGTTCCGGTGGCTACACCTTC. Protein product: CASSPQPGPRGSGGYTF.

The rearrangement joins TRBV29-1 to TRBJ1-1; the match to TRBD1 covers 10 bases. V trimming: 5 bases; J trimming: 11 bases; junction bases outside the gene matches: 14. In germline, CDR1 is SQVTM, CDR2 ANQGSEA. The CDR3 has 14 residues. CDR3 sequence (DNA): TGCAGCGTTATTCCCCGGGACAGGGGCCAGACGGCTTTCTTT. This sequence encodes CSVIPRDRGQTAFF.